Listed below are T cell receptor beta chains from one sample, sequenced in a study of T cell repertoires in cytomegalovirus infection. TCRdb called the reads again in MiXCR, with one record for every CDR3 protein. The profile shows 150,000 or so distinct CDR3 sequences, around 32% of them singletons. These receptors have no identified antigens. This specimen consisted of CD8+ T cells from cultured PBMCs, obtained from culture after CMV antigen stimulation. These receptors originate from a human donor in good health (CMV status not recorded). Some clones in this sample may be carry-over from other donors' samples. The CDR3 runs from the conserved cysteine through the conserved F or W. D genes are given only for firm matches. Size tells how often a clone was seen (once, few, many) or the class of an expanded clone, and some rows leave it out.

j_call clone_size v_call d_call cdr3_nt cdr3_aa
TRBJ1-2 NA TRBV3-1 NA TGTGCCAGCAGCCAAGATAATAACTATGGCTACACCTTC CASSQDNNYGYTF
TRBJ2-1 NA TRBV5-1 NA TGCGCCAGCAGCGGGACAACCCCCCTCAATGAGCAGTTCTTC CASSGTTPLNEQFF
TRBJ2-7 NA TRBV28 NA TGTGCCAGCAGTTGGAACTACGAGCAGTACTTC CASSWNYEQYF
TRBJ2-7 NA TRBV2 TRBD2 TGTGCCAGCAGTGAAGCGCTGGGGACTAGCGGGGGGGTCTACGAGCAGTACTTC CASSEALGTSGGVYEQYF
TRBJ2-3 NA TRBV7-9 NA TGTGCCAGCAGCCCACGGGACGCCCGGGAGTTCGATACGCAGTATTTT CASSPRDAREFDTQYF
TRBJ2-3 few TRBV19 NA TGTGCCAGTAGTATTCGACAGAGCACAGATACGCAGTATTTT CASSIRQSTDTQYF
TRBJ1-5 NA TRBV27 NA TGTGCCAGCAGTTGGGCTAGCAATCAGCCCCAGCATTTT CASSWASNQPQHF
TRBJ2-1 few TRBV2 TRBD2 TGTGCCAGCAGCCCGTCGTGGGGCGGGAGCTCCTACAATGAGCAGTTCTTC CASSPSWGGSSYNEQFF
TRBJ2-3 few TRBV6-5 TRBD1 TGTGCCAGCAGTTATAGGACAGGGGAAATGTGGATTGGAGATACGCAGTATTTT CASSYRTGEMWIGDTQYF
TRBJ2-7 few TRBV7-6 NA TGTGCCAGCAGCCAGGGACGGAACCCTTACGAGCAGTACTTC CASSQGRNPYEQYF
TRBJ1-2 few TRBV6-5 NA TGTGCCAGCAGTTACCACAGCCACTATGGCTACACCTTC CASSYHSHYGYTF
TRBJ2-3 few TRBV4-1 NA TGCGCCAGCAGCCAAGGAACCTCCGATACGCAGTATTTT CASSQGTSDTQYF
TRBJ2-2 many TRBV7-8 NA TGTGCCAGCAGCTTAGGCAGTGCCGGGGAGCTGTTTTTT CASSLGSAGELFF
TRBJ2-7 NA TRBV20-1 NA TGCAGTGCTAGCGGTCCAAGCTCCTACGAGCAGTACTTC CSASGPSSYEQYF
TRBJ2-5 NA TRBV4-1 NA TGCGCCAGCAGCCAACCCCGGGAAGAGACCCAGTACTTC CASSQPREETQYF
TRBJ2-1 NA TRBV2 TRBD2 TGTGCCAGCAGTGGGCGGGGGGGAAGTAATGAGCAGTTCTTC CASSGRGGSNEQFF
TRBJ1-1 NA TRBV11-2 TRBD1 TGTGCCAGCATCGACACCGGGACAGGGGACACTGAAGCTTTCTTT CASIDTGTGDTEAFF
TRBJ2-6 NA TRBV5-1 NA TGCGCCAGCAGTCTGGGGTCGGGTAGCTCTGGGGCCAACGTCCTGACTTTC CASSLGSGSSGANVLTF
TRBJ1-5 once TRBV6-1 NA TGTGCCAGCAGTGAACGGGGGAAGGGGAGCAATCAGCCCCAGCATTTT CASSERGKGSNQPQHF
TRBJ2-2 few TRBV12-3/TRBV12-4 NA TGTGCCAGCAGTTTACTCCAGGGTCCCGTAACCGGGGAGCTGTTTTTT CASSLLQGPVTGELFF
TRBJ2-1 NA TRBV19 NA TGTGCCAGTAGTGTCCAATGGGGCTCCTACAATGAGCAGTTCTTC CASSVQWGSYNEQFF
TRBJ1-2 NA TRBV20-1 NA TGCATTGCTAAAGATCAGCCCTATGGCTACACCTTC CIAKDQPYGYTF
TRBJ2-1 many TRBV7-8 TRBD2 TGTGCCAGCAGCCCTACTAGCGGGGGGGCCAATGAGCAGTTCTTC CASSPTSGGANEQFF
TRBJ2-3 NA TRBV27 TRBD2 TGTGCCAGCAGTTTTGCGGGGGGGCAAATAGATACGCAGTATTTT CASSFAGGQIDTQYF
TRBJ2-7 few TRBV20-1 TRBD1 TGCAGTGCTAATAGCGGGTCCTTGTGGGGACAGGGCTCCTACGAGCAGTACTTC CSANSGSLWGQGSYEQYF
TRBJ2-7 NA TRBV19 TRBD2 TGTGCCACCACAGGGACTAGCGACGGCGAGCAGTACTTC CATTGTSDGEQYF
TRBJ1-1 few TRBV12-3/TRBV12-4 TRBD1 TGTGCCAGCACCCTGGGGACAGCGAACACTGAAGCTTTCTTT CASTLGTANTEAFF
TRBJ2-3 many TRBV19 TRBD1 TGTGCCAGTAACAGGGGGACAGATACGCAGTATTTT CASNRGTDTQYF
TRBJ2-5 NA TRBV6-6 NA TGTGCCAGCACCCACTCCGGGACCCAGTACTTC CASTHSGTQYF
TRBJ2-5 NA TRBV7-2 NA TGTGCCAGCACTTCTTGGGAGAAGGAGACCCAGTACTTC CASTSWEKETQYF
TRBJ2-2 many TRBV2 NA TGTGCCAGCAGTGACAGGGCTTATACCGGGGAGCTGTTTTTT CASSDRAYTGELFF
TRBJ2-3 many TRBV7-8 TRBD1 TGTGCCAGCAGCGCCAGGACAGGGATGACAGATACGCAGTATTTT CASSARTGMTDTQYF
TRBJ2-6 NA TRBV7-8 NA TGTGCCAGCAGCTTAGGTAGATTCTCTGGGGCCAACGTCCTGACTTTC CASSLGRFSGANVLTF
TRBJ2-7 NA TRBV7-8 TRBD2 TGTGCCAGCAGCGGACTAGCGGGGGGCTCCCTGGGCGAGCAGTACTTC CASSGLAGGSLGEQYF
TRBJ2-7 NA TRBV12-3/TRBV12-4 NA TGTGCCAGCAGTTTATTAGGAGAGGGGTACGAGCAGTACTTC CASSLLGEGYEQYF
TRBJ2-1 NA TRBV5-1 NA TGCGCCAGCCCCAACCCCCAGCCTCTTTACAATGAGCAGTTCTTC CASPNPQPLYNEQFF
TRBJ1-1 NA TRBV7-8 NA TGTGCCAGCAGCCCAGCCGGAGGGAACACTGAAGCTTTCTTT CASSPAGGNTEAFF
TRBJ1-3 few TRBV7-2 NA TGTGCCAGCAGCTTACTTTGGTCTGGAAACACCATATATTTT CASSLLWSGNTIYF
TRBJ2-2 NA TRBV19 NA TGTGCCAGTAGTATAGACAGGGATCACGGGGAGCTGTTTTTT CASSIDRDHGELFF
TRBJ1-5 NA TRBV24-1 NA TGTGCCACCAGATTTAATCAGCCCCAGCATTTT CATRFNQPQHF
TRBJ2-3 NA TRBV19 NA TGTGCCGAGGCAGATACGCAGTATTTT CAEADTQYF
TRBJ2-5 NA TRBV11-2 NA TGTGCCAGCACCGCATGGGGGGGCCGGGAGACCCAGTACTTC CASTAWGGRETQYF
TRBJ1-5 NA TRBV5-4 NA TGTGCCAGCAGCCCGGGACCTAATCAGCCCCAGCATTTT CASSPGPNQPQHF
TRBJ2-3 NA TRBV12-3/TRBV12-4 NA TGTGCCAGCGGAGCGGGTGCGCAGTATTTT CASGAGAQYF
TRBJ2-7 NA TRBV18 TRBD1 TGTGCCAGCACCTGGACAGGGGGCTTCGACGAGCAGTACTTC CASTWTGGFDEQYF
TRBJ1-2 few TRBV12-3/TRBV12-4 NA TGTGCCAGCAGTGACTCTGGGACGGTTGGCTACACCTTC CASSDSGTVGYTF
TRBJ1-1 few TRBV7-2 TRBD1 TGTGCCAGCAGGTCACCGGGACAGGGCTTATGGGACACTGAAGCTTTCTTT CASRSPGQGLWDTEAFF
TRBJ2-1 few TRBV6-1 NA TGTGCCAGCAGAGGTCTCTCAGGGGACGATGAGCAGTTCTTC CASRGLSGDDEQFF
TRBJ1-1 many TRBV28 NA TGTGCCAGCAGGCCGACGGTGACGAACACTGAAGCTTTCTTT CASRPTVTNTEAFF
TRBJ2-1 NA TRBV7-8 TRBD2 TGTGCCAGCAGCTTAGACCTCTCGGGACTAGTCTCCTACAATGAGCAGTTCTTC CASSLDLSGLVSYNEQFF